These 19 T cell receptor beta chains came from one sample sequenced in a study of CD8+ T cells in alopecia areata (dated by TCRdb to the late 2010s). The time point label corresponds to: less than five weeks on oral tofacitinib. The label giving this sample's treatment or condition can be read as: oral pan-JAK inhibitor, 5-10 mg twice daily. The library was made by the immunoSEQ multiplex PCR assay. To provide template for TCR sequencing, every sample had RNA extracted and reverse transcribed into cDNA. In TCRdb, the immuneACCESS table is reduced to in-frame sequences with V and J assigned. These tables do not hold every clone; where another copy was compared, an unresolved V gene accounts for under half, and the others remain unexplained. Recorded for this sample are about 190,000 clones; 45% to 75% of them occurred a single time. Approximately 0.63% of the sample belongs to the ten largest clones.

The sequenced sample was CD4+ T cells sorted from blood, obtained at week 4, from a patient treated with tofacitinib. The receptors stem from a human donor with alopecia areata.

The chain carries TRBV7-9 and TRBJ2-7; D gene unclear. CDR1 and CDR2 (germline): SEHNR, FQNEAQ (reference sequence). The CDR3 has 14 amino acids. Trimming took 4 bases from V and 6 from J, leaving 16 bases between them. CDR3 nucleotide sequence: TGTGCCAGCAGCTCCCCCCAGTTCCCTGGCGAGCAGTACTTC. Translating it yields CASSSPQFPGEQYF.

The chain couples TRBV30 to TRBJ2-7, with D perhaps TRBD1 (6 bases). The CDR3 is 14 residues long. CDR1 and CDR2 from the germline V gene are GTSNPN and SVGIG (reference sequence). V was clipped by 1 base and J by 2 bases, with 12 bases between them. The CDR3 loop is CAWSAGQRPYEQYF. DNA for the CDR3: TGTGCCTGGAGTGCCGGACAGAGACCCTACGAGCAGTACTTC.

The rearrangement links TRBV25-1 to TRBJ1-4; a possible D gene is TRBD1 (5 bases). V was clipped by 3 bases and J by 5 bases, with 16 bases between them. Germline V gene lookup returns CDR1 MGHDK and CDR2 SYGVNS. There are 16 residues in the CDR3. The CDR3 sequence: CASSEAPEGRNEKLFF. The DNA of the CDR3 is TGTGCCAGCAGTGAGGCCCCCGAGGGGCGGAATGAAAAACTGTTTTTT.

The chain carries TRBV5-1 and TRBJ2-1; TRBD2 is a possible D gene (6 bases). Trimming stripped 2 bases from V and 0 bases from J, with 18 bases between. Germline CDR1 and CDR2: SGHRS and YFSETQ. The CDR3 sequence is 18 residues long. The CDR3 protein is CASSLKGFSGSSYNEQFF. The CDR3, as DNA: TGCGCCAGCAGCTTAAAGGGTTTTAGCGGAAGCTCCTACAATGAGCAGTTCTTC.

V is TRBV14 and J is TRBJ2-7; D is uncertain. Germline V CDR1 and CDR2: SGHDN, FVKESK. This CDR3 spans 19 amino acids. The V end lost 1 base, the J end lost 1 base, and 23 bases lay between the germline ends. CDR3 sequence reads: CASSQGAWQKSYPSYEQYF. Written as DNA, the CDR3 is TGTGCCAGCAGCCAAGGGGCCTGGCAGAAGAGTTACCCTTCCTACGAGCAGTACTTC.

The J gene is TRBJ1-2, the V gene TRBV27; maybe TRBD1 (5 bases). Germline assignment: CDR1 MNHEY and CDR2 SMNVEV (reference sequence). V was pared by 3 bases and J by 4 bases, with 9 bases between. This CDR3 has 13 residues. CDR3 loop: CASSLGPAYGYTF. CDR3 nucleotides: TGTGCCAGCAGTTTGGGGCCAGCCTATGGCTACACCTTC.

The chain links TRBV19 to TRBJ1-5, with a possible D match to TRBD1 (5 bases). This CDR3 region has 16 residues. Germline V gene data show CDR1 as LNHDA and CDR2 as SQIVND (reference sequence). Between the trimmed V and J ends, which lost 0 bases and 1 base, there was a span of 10 bases. The CDR3 nucleotides read TGTGCCAGTAGTATAGAGAGGGACGCGAGCAATCAGCCCCAGCATTTT. This translates into CASSIERDASNQPQHF.

This chain uses TRBV5-1 with TRBJ2-1, with 8 positions matching TRBD1. The V and J ends lost 5 bases and 4 bases, in that order; junction bases with no gene match: 8. Germline loops: CDR1 SGHRS, CDR2 YFSETQ. The CDR3 is 15 amino acids. The CDR3 nucleotides are TGCGCCAGCAGGAGACAGGGGTCACCTTACAATGAGCAGTTCTTC. The encoded protein is CASRRQGSPYNEQFF.

Only a few counts were recorded for this clone. The V call is TRBV30, the J call TRBJ1-5, with D possibly TRBD1 on 6 matching bases. The CDR3 runs 14 residues. Per germline, CDR1 GTSNPN and CDR2 SVGIG (reference sequence). V lost 1 base and J 5 bases, leaving 12 bases between the germline ends. CDR3 protein: CAWSAGGVDQPQHF. CDR3 bases: TGTGCCTGGAGTGCGGGGGGCGTGGATCAGCCCCAGCATTTT.

The chain combines TRBV30 with TRBJ1-1; possibly TRBD1 for D (5 bases). The germline V and J ends were trimmed by 1 base and 4 bases, with 16 bases remaining between them. CDR3 length equals 15 residues. Germline V lookup: CDR1 GTSNPN, CDR2 SVGIG (reference sequence). CDR3 loop: CAWSGGIGARTEAFF. The CDR3 region has the DNA TGTGCCTGGAGTGGGGGGATAGGGGCGCGCACTGAAGCTTTCTTT.

The chain links TRBV30 to TRBJ2-7; TRBD2 matches 8 bases. This CDR3 has 14 amino acids. Germline-derived CDR1 and CDR2 are GTSNPN and SVGIG (reference sequence). The V segment lost 2 bases and the J segment 4 bases; nucleotides outside the gene matches: 7. The CDR3 reads CAWSWGSGTYEQYF. DNA for the CDR3: TGTGCCTGGAGTTGGGGTAGCGGGACTTACGAGCAGTACTTC.

The rearrangement joins TRBV15 to TRBJ1-4; 8 nucleotides match TRBD1. CDR1 is LNHNV, CDR2 YYDKDF, per germline (reference sequence). The V and J ends lost 8 bases and 7 bases, in that order; junction bases with no gene match: 6. The CDR3 length is 13 residues. CDR3 DNA sequence: TGTGCCACCCAACAGGGGGGGATTGAAAAACTGTTTTTT. Protein sequence: CATQQGGIEKLFF.

The V call is TRBV4-3, the J call TRBJ2-5; 8 bases line up with TRBD2. Germline V gives CDR1 LGHNA, CDR2 YSLEER. The CDR3 sequence is 15 residues long. The ends lost 1 base at V and 5 bases at J; junction bases unmatched: 6. DNA for the CDR3: TGCGCCAGCAGCCAAGGGTCTCGCGGGAGGGAGACCCAGTACTTC. It yields the protein CASSQGSRGRETQYF.

This sequence joins TRBV4-1 and TRBJ2-7; D is undetermined. CDR1 MGHRA and CDR2 YSYEKL come from the germline V gene. This CDR3 spans 10 amino acids. V lost 9 bases to trimming and J lost 8 bases, with 11 bases between them. The CDR3 DNA sequence: TGCGCCAGTCCACCTATGAAGCAGTACTTC. Translated, it gives CASPPMKQYF.

This clone was found a few times. The chain employs TRBV29-1 and TRBJ2-7, with a weak D call TRBD2 (5 bases). This CDR3 region has 12 residues. The V end lost 4 bases, the J end lost 7 bases, and 14 bases lay between the germline ends. Germline CDR1 is SQVTM and CDR2 is ANQGSEA. The CDR3 nucleotides read TGCAGCGTTGGCAGGACTGGGGTAGAGCAGTACTTC. As protein: CSVGRTGVEQYF.

For the CDR3, the DNA is TGCGCCAGCAGCCAAGATGGCGGGACCGGGGAGCTGTTTTTT. It is translated as CASSQDGGTGELFF. V and J are TRBV4-1 and TRBJ2-2, with D possibly matching TRBD2 (5 bases). This CDR3 has 14 residues. CDR1 MGHRA and CDR2 YSYEKL come from the germline V gene. Trimming removed 0 bases at V and 5 bases at J, with 7 bases between.

The J gene is TRBJ2-5, the V gene TRBV5-1; 11 bases map to TRBD2. This CDR3 has 16 residues. V lost 0 bases and J lost 2; bases outside the gene matches: 3. Germline V lookup: CDR1 SGHRS, CDR2 YFSETQ. CDR3 amino acids: CASSLGLAGRQETQYF. In DNA, the CDR3 is TGCGCCAGCAGCTTGGGACTAGCGGGACGACAAGAGACCCAGTACTTC.

The rearrangement links TRBV28 to TRBJ2-1, with 9 bases aligning to TRBD2. Germline V gives CDR1 MDHEN, CDR2 SYDVKM. V lost 5 bases, J lost 9 bases, and 2 bases stayed unmatched. The CDR3 extends over 12 amino acids. Here the CDR3 DNA reads TGTGCCAGCAGTGCACTAGCGGGTGAGCAGTTCTTC. It translates to CASSALAGEQFF.

The chain links TRBV28 to TRBJ2-1, with no clear D. CDR3 size: 16 residues. Germline values: CDR1 MDHEN, CDR2 SYDVKM. Trimming cost V 3 bases and J 0 bases, with 12 bases left between them. Written as DNA, the CDR3 is TGTGCCAGCAGTTTGTACGGATTTAGCTCCTACAATGAGCAGTTCTTC. It specifies CASSLYGFSSYNEQFF.